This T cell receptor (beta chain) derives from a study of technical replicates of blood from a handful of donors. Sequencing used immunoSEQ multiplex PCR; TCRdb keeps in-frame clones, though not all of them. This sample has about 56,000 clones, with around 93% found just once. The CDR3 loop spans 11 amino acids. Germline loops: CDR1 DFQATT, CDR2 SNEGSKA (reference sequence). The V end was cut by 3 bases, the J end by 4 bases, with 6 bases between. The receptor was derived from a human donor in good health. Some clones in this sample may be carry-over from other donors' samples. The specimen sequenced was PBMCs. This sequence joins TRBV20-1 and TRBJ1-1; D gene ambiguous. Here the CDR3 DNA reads TGCAGTGCTAGTTTGGCCACTGAAGCTTTCTTT. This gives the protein CSASLATEAFF.